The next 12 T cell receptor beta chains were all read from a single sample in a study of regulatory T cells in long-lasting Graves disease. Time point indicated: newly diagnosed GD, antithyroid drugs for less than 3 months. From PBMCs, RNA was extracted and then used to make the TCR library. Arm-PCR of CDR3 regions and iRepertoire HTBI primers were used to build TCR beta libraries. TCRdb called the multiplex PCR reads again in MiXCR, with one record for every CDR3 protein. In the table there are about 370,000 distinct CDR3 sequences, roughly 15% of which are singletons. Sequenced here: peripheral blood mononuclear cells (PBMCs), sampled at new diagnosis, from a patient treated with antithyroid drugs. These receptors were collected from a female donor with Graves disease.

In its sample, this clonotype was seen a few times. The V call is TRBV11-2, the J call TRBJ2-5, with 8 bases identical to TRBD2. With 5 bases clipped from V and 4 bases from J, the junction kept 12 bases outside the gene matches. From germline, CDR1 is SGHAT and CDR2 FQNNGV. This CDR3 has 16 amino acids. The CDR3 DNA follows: TGTGCCAGCAGCCCTCAAACCGGGAGGGATGGAGAGACCCAGTACTTC. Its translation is CASSPQTGRDGETQYF.

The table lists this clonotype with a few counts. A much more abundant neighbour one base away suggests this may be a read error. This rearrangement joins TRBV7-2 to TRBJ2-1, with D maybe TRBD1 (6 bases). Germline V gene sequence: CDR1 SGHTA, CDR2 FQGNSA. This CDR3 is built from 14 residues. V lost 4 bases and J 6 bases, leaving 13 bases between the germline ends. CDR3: CASSSKQGGNEQFF. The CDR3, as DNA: TGTGCCAGCAGCTCAAAACAGGGCGGCAATGAGCAGTTCTTC.

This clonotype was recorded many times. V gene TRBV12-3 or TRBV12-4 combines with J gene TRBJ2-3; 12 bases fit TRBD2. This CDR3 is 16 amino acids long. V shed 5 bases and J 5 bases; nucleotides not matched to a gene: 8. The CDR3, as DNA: TGTGCCAGCAGTCCCTCGACTAGCGGGAGTGTAGATACGCAGTATTTT. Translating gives CASSPSTSGSVDTQYF.

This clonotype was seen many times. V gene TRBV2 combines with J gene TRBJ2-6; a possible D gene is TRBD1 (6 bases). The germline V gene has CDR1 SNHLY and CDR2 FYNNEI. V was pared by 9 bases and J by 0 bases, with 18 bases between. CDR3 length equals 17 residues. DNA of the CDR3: TGTGCCAGTACGGGACACCAGAGATCCTCTGGGGCCAACGTCCTGACTTTC. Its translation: CASTGHQRSSGANVLTF.

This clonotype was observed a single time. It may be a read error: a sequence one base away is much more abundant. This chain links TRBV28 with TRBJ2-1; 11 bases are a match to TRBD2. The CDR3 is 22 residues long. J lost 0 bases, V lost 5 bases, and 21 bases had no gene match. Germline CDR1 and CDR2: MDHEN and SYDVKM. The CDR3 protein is CASSPWMGLAVQGGLSYNEQFF. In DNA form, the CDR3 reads TGTGCCAGCAGTCCGTGGATGGGACTAGCGGTCCAAGGGGGGCTCTCCTACAATGAGCAGTTCTTC.

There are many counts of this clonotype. DNA of the CDR3: TGTGCCAGCAGTTTACCACACCTCGTACGGACCTTC. Translated, it gives CASSLPHLVRTF. The V gene is TRBV12-3 or TRBV12-4, the J gene TRBJ1-2; no definite D call. The CDR3 has 12 amino acids. Trimming took off 2 bases at V and 14 bases at J, with 15 bases between the two ends.

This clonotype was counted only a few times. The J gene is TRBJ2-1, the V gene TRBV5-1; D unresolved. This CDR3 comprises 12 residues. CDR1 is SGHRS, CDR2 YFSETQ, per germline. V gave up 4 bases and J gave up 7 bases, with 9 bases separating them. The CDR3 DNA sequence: TGCGCCAGCAGCCGGGCCGGGAATGAGCAGTTCTTC. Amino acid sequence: CASSRAGNEQFF.

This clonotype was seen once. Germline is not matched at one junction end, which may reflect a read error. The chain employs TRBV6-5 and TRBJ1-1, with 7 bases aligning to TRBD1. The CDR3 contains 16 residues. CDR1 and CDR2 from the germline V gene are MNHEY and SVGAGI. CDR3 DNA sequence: TGTGCCAGCAGTTACGTTATCGCAGGGGGGAACACTGAAGTTTTCTTT. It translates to CASSYVIAGGNTEVFF.

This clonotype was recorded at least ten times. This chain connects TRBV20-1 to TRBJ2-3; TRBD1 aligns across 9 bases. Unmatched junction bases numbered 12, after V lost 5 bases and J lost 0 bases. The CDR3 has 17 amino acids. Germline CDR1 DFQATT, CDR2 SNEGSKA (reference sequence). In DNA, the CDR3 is TGCAGTGCTGCAGCCCCCGGGACAGGGACTAGCACAGATACGCAGTATTTT. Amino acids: CSAAAPGTGTSTDTQYF.

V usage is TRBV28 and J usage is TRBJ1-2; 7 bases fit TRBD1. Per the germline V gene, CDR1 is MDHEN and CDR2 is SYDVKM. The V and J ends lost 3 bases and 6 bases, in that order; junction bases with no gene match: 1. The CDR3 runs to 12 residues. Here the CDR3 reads CASSFQGDGYTF. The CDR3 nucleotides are TGTGCCAGCAGTTTTCAGGGGGATGGCTACACCTTC.

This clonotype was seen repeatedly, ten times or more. CDR3 residues: CASSQDARGTGRESPLHF. The CDR3 DNA reads as TGCGCCAGCAGCCAAGATGCCCGGGGAACAGGGCGGGAATCACCCCTCCACTTT. The chain joins TRBV4-1 to TRBJ1-6; D is perhaps TRBD1 (6 bases). Trimming took 0 bases from V and 10 from J, leaving 22 bases between them. The CDR3 totals 18 residues. The V gene's germline CDR1 is MGHRA and CDR2 YSYEKL.

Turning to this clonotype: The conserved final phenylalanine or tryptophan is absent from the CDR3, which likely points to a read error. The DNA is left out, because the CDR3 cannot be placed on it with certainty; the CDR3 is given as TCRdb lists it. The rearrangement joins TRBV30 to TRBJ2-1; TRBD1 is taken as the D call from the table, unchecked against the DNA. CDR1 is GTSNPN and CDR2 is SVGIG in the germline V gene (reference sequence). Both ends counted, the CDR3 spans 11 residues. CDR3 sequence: CAWSDGRLRGL.